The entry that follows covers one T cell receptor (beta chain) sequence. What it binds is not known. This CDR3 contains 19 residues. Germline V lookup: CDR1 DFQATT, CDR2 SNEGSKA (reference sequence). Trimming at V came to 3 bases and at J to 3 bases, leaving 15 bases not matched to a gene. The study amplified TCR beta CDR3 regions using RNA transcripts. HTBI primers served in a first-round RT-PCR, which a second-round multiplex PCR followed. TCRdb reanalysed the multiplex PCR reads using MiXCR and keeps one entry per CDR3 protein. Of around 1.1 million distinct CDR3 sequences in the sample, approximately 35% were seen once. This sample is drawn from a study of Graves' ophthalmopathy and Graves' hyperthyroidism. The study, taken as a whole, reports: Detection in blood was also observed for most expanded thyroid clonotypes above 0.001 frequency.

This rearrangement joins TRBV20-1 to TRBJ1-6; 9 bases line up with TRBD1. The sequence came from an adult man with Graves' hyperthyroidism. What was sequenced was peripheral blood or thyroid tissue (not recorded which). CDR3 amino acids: CSARTALAGDRDYNSPLHF. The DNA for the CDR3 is TGCAGTGCTAGGACTGCCCTAGCGGGGGACAGGGACTATAATTCACCCCTCCACTTT.